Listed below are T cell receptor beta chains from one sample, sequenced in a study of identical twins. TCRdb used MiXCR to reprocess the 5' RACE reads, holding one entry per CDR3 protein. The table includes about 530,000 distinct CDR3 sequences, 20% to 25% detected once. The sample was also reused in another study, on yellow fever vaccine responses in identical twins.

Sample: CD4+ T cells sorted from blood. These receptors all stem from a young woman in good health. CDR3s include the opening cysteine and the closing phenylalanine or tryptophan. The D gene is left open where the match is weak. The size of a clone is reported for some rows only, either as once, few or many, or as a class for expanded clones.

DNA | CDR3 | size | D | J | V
TGTGCCAGCAGCCGCCAGGGACAGTCCGAGCAGTTCTTC | CASSRQGQSEQFF | - | TRBD1 | TRBJ2-1 | TRBV4-2
TGTGCCAGCAGTTACGGCGACAGGGGCTCCTACGAGCAGTACTTC | CASSYGDRGSYEQYF | - | TRBD1 | TRBJ2-7 | TRBV6-5
TGCGCCAGCAGCCAAGAAATTCAGGGGAACTATGGCTACACCTTC | CASSQEIQGNYGYTF | few | - | TRBJ1-2 | TRBV4-1
TGTGCCAGTAGCAGGGGAGCGGGACAAATTAGCCCCATTCAGTACTTC | CASSRGAGQISPIQYF | - | - | TRBJ2-4 | TRBV19
TGTGCCAGCAGCGAGAACAGACAGGGAACGGGTCAGCCCCAGCATTTT | CASSENRQGTGQPQHF | few | TRBD1 | TRBJ1-5 | TRBV4-2
TGTGCCACCAGCAGAGATAGGTTAGGACAGGGAAGGGAGACCCAGTACTTC | CATSRDRLGQGRETQYF | few | TRBD1 | TRBJ2-5 | TRBV15
TGCGCCAGCATTCCCACTGTTGGCACAGATACGCAGTATTTT | CASIPTVGTDTQYF | few | - | TRBJ2-3 | TRBV5-1
TGTGCCAGCAGTTACTCGTCGGTGGCCTACTACTACAATGAGCAGTTCTTC | CASSYSSVAYYYNEQFF | once | - | TRBJ2-1 | TRBV6-5
TGTGCCAGCAGTTTTTCGGCTAGCGGGAGTCAGGGCGAGCAGTACTTC | CASSFSASGSQGEQYF | few | TRBD2 | TRBJ2-7 | TRBV12-3/TRBV12-4
TGTGCCATCAGTGAGGGACTTACTCTCAATGAGCAGTTCTTC | CAISEGLTLNEQFF | - | - | TRBJ2-1 | TRBV10-3
TGCGCCAGCAGTTCTCGAATAGCGGGAAGCACAGATACGCAGTATTTT | CASSSRIAGSTDTQYF | - | TRBD2 | TRBJ2-3 | TRBV5-1
TGTGCCAGTAGTATATATCCGGCGGCCAACACCGGGGAGCTGTTTTTT | CASSIYPAANTGELFF | - | - | TRBJ2-2 | TRBV19
TGTGCCATCAGCCAGCAGGGATATACTGAAGCTTTCTTT | CAISQQGYTEAFF | - | - | TRBJ1-1 | TRBV10-3
TGCGCCAGCAGCTTGGCCCCCGGGACGGGGAACACTGAAGCTTTCTTT | CASSLAPGTGNTEAFF | few | - | TRBJ1-1 | TRBV5-1
TGCGCCAGCAGCCAACGGTATAGCGGGGGGGGACAAGAGACCCAGTACTTC | CASSQRYSGGGQETQYF | few | TRBD2 | TRBJ2-5 | TRBV4-1
TGTGCCATCAGTGACGGGGGGTTGGAGACCCAGTACTTC | CAISDGGLETQYF | few | TRBD2 | TRBJ2-5 | TRBV10-3
TGTGCCACCAGTGACCTCGGGACTAGCGGGAGTACAGATACGCAGTATTTT | CATSDLGTSGSTDTQYF | - | TRBD2 | TRBJ2-3 | TRBV24-1
TGTGCCACCAGTGCGGGTGGGGAGCTGTTTTTT | CATSAGGELFF | - | - | TRBJ2-2 | TRBV24-1
TGTGCCAGCAGCTTAGGAGGACTAGCGGCCCTAGCCAAAAACATTCAGTACTTC | CASSLGGLAALAKNIQYF | - | TRBD2 | TRBJ2-4 | TRBV11-2
TGTGCCAGCAGTGAGGGGTTCCCAAATTCACCCCTCCACTTT | CASSEGFPNSPLHF | - | - | TRBJ1-6 | TRBV12-3/TRBV12-4
TGTGCCAGCAGTTACTCAACGGGAGCGGGAGTGTCCGGGGAGCTGTTTTTT | CASSYSTGAGVSGELFF | few | TRBD2 | TRBJ2-2 | TRBV6-5
TGTGCCAGCAGTGACAACAGGGCTGGAGATACGCAGTATTTT | CASSDNRAGDTQYF | - | - | TRBJ2-3 | TRBV7-7
TGTGCCAGCAGGAGGGACAGGGGGGGGACCGGGGAGCTGTTTTTT | CASRRDRGGTGELFF | few | TRBD1 | TRBJ2-2 | TRBV2
TGCGCCAGCAGCCAAAGCACCGGGACAGGGAAGAACACCGGGGAGCTGTTTTTT | CASSQSTGTGKNTGELFF | few | TRBD1 | TRBJ2-2 | TRBV4-1
TGTGCCAGCAGCGCGACAGGGACTAACTACGAGCAGTACTTC | CASSATGTNYEQYF | - | - | TRBJ2-7 | TRBV9
TGCGCCAGCAGGGCTAGCGGGAGTCCACAAGAGACCCAGTACTTC | CASRASGSPQETQYF | few | TRBD2 | TRBJ2-5 | TRBV5-1
TGTGCCAGCTCTACCCAGGGGGCTTACTACAATGAGCAGTTCTTC | CASSTQGAYYNEQFF | few | TRBD1 | TRBJ2-1 | TRBV18
TGTGCCAGCAGTCCCAGGGACAGGCCCTACGAGCAGTACTTC | CASSPRDRPYEQYF | - | TRBD1 | TRBJ2-7 | TRBV12-3/TRBV12-4
TGTGCCATCAGTGAGAAGGGCGGGAGCTCCTACGAGCAGTACTTC | CAISEKGGSSYEQYF | - | TRBD2 | TRBJ2-7 | TRBV10-3
TGTGCCAGCAGTCTGACTAGCGGGAGGGCCAGGAGCTCCTACAATGAGCAGTTCTTC | CASSLTSGRARSSYNEQFF | - | TRBD2 | TRBJ2-1 | TRBV28
TGTGCCAGTACCGGGACCATTAGTTCACCCCTCCACTTT | CASTGTISSPLHF | - | - | TRBJ1-6 | TRBV6-1
TGCGCCAGCAGCTTGACACTCGGGGAGCTGTTTTTT | CASSLTLGELFF | - | - | TRBJ2-2 | TRBV5-1
TGTGCCAGCAGCTTATCACCAGGACTAGCGGGGACAAGAGATACGCAGTATTTT | CASSLSPGLAGTRDTQYF | few | TRBD2 | TRBJ2-3 | TRBV11-1